Here is one TCR beta chain with its context. Its target is unknown. CDR3 size: 14 residues. After removal of 8 bases from V and 7 bases from J, the junction contained 10 bases not matched to a gene. CDR1 and CDR2 (germline): KGHSH, LQKENI. This record belongs to a study of neurological immune-mediated disorders. The cDNA was generated through 5'RACE incorporating 10-nucleotide random UMIs. TCRdb ran MiXCR on the 5' RACE reads and lists one entry per CDR3 protein. The profile shows about 50,000 distinct CDR3 sequences, about a tenth of them singletons. From 2 million PBMCs stored at -80 C, the unsorted libraries were generated. Study results and caveats: Subjects shared no identical expanded-clone CDR3 amino acid sequences, suggesting private TCR-beta repertoires in all groups. While HTLV-1-associated myelopathy showed the greatest TCR clonal expansion, multiple sclerosis showed the least, falling below healthy controls.

The sequence was collected from a man between 65 and 79 years old with HTLV-1-associated myelopathy (HAM/TSP). V usage is TRBV18 and J usage is TRBJ2-7, with 11 bases aligning to TRBD1. Sequencing was carried out using PBMCs. DNA of the CDR3: TGTGCCAGCGACACTGGGACAGGGGGTCGGGAGCAGTACTTC. It specifies CASDTGTGGREQYF.